One TCR beta chain is described in this entry. These data come from a study of blood T cell repertoires in COVID-19. Across the study: Sources were T cells, B-cell-depleted T cells, or PBMCs; the material itself was cDNA or gDNA.

Trimming removed 5 bases from V and 1 base from J; junction bases left unmatched: 8. Germline CDR1 reads SGHAT; CDR2 reads FQNNGV. The length of the CDR3 is 17 residues. Sequencing was performed with immunoSEQ multiplex PCR; in TCRdb, only in-frame clones are kept and a portion is missing. The sample shows approximately 300,000 clones, around 86% of them seen only once. The TCR was taken from a woman between 18 and 29 years old who had recovered from COVID-19. Sample: PBMCs or T cells enriched from blood (not recorded which). The V call is TRBV11-2, the J call TRBJ2-3, with TRBD2 matching over 11 bases. The CDR3 DNA is TGTGCCAGCAGCATGGGACTAGCGGATGCTGGCACAGATACGCAGTATTTT. Translated, it gives CASSMGLADAGTDTQYF.